The rows below give T cell receptor beta chains drawn from one sample of a study of identical twins. TCRdb ran MiXCR on the 5' RACE reads and lists one entry per CDR3 protein. The data show around 1.7 million distinct CDR3 sequences, about 32% seen once. The specimen was cord blood. The receptors shown here come from a newborn girl in good health. CDR3s include the opening cysteine and the closing phenylalanine or tryptophan. The D gene is left open where the match is weak. Clone sizes are given selectively: once, few, many, or a class where the clone is expanded.

d_gene	v_gene	j_gene	abundance	CDR3nt	CDR3aa
TRBD2	TRBV5-1	TRBJ2-3	NA	TGCGCCAGCAGCTTGGGGGCTAGCGGGAGATCAGATACGCAGTATTTT	CASSLGASGRSDTQYF
NA	TRBV29-1	TRBJ2-7	NA	TGCAGCGTTGCTTTGCCCTACCGCTACGAGCAGTACTTC	CSVALPYRYEQYF
NA	TRBV7-8	TRBJ2-1	NA	TGTGCCAGCAGCTTATACCCGGGATTAGTCAGTGAGCAGTTCTTC	CASSLYPGLVSEQFF
TRBD2	TRBV5-4	TRBJ2-3	NA	TGTGCCAGCAGCTTGCTAGCGGGAGTGAGGACAGATACGCAGTATTTT	CASSLLAGVRTDTQYF
NA	TRBV28	TRBJ2-7	NA	TGTGCCAGCAGTCGGCCCGGGTTCTACGAGCAGTACTTC	CASSRPGFYEQYF
NA	TRBV28	TRBJ2-6	few	TGTGCCAGCAGTTTAAAGGCGTTTGGCTCTGGGGCCAACGTCCTGACTTTC	CASSLKAFGSGANVLTF
NA	TRBV24-1	TRBJ1-2	NA	TGTGCCACCTCTCAAGGGGGGGACTATGGCTACACCTTC	CATSQGGDYGYTF
TRBD1	TRBV20-1	TRBJ1-1	few	TGCAGTGCTAGGGGACAGACGAACACTGAAGCTTTCTTT	CSARGQTNTEAFF
TRBD2	TRBV3-1	TRBJ2-5	NA	TGTGCCAGCATCTCAACCCCGGGACTAGCGCAAGAGACCCAGTACTTC	CASISTPGLAQETQYF
TRBD2	TRBV24-1	TRBJ2-2	NA	TGTGCCACCAGTGGTACGCGGGAGGGCCGTTACACCGGGGAGCTGTTTTTT	CATSGTREGRYTGELFF
TRBD2	TRBV12-3/TRBV12-4	TRBJ2-1	NA	TGTGCCAGCAGTTTACTTGGGACTAGCGGGAAGGGTGAGCAGTTCTTC	CASSLLGTSGKGEQFF
TRBD2	TRBV7-2	TRBJ2-5	many	TGTGCCAGCAGTTTTAGCGGGAGAGAGACCCAGTACTTC	CASSFSGRETQYF
NA	TRBV11-2	TRBJ2-1	NA	TGTGCCAGCAGCTTAGGAAGCCCCCTCTATGAGCAGTTCTTC	CASSLGSPLYEQFF
NA	TRBV20-1	TRBJ1-2	NA	TGCAGTGCAAGACGGACAGCGGCTAACTATGGCTACACCTTC	CSARRTAANYGYTF
NA	TRBV5-1	TRBJ1-5	NA	TGCGCCAGCAGCTTGGACTCCAGACTTAGCAATCAGCCCCAGCATTTT	CASSLDSRLSNQPQHF
NA	TRBV11-2	TRBJ2-1	NA	TGTGCCAGCAGCTTAGTACTTCGACGGAACAATGAGCAGTTCTTC	CASSLVLRRNNEQFF
NA	TRBV20-1	TRBJ1-4	few	TGCAGTGCTAGACGGGGTGGGGGGTCTGGAGAAAAACTGTTTTTT	CSARRGGGSGEKLFF
NA	TRBV7-9	TRBJ2-3	NA	TGTGCCAGCATAACAGCACCCTTGATCACAGATACGCAGTATTTT	CASITAPLITDTQYF
TRBD2	TRBV20-1	TRBJ2-4	NA	TGCAGTGTTCGACAGCGGGGCATTCAGTACTTC	CSVRQRGIQYF
NA	TRBV2	TRBJ1-2	few	TGTGCCAGCCACCGGGTAAACTATGGCTACACCTTC	CASHRVNYGYTF
TRBD2	TRBV4-2	TRBJ2-3	NA	TGTGCCAGCAGCCAAGTATTACTAGCGGAAGACACGGATACGCAGTATTTT	CASSQVLLAEDTDTQYF
NA	TRBV18	TRBJ1-5	few	TGTGCCAGCTCGCCAGACAATATCGGCAATCAGCCCCAGCATTTT	CASSPDNIGNQPQHF
TRBD2	TRBV20-1	TRBJ2-1	few	TGCAGTGCTAGACCCCCAGGCGGGGGGGCCATGTTCTTC	CSARPPGGGAMFF
TRBD1	TRBV10-3	TRBJ2-7	few	TGTGCCATCAGTAGGGGACAGGGGAAGTCGTACGAGCAGTACTTC	CAISRGQGKSYEQYF
NA	TRBV7-6	TRBJ1-3	NA	TGTGCCAGCAGCCGGGGGAACTTTGGAAACACCATATATTTT	CASSRGNFGNTIYF
TRBD2	TRBV20-1	TRBJ2-2	NA	TGCAGTGCTACTAGCGGGGGGGAAGGCGGGGAGCTGTTTTTT	CSATSGGEGGELFF
TRBD2	TRBV20-1	TRBJ2-1	few	TGCAGTGCTGTAGCGGGGGACTGGAACAATGAGCAGTTCTTC	CSAVAGDWNNEQFF
TRBD2	TRBV10-3	TRBJ2-3	NA	TGTGCCATCAGTGCCGGGACTAGCGGGAGTGTAGATACGCAGTATTTT	CAISAGTSGSVDTQYF
NA	TRBV20-1	TRBJ2-1	few	TGCAGTGCTCCACGACGGGACAAACTGAATGAGCAGTTCTTC	CSAPRRDKLNEQFF
TRBD2	TRBV5-1	TRBJ2-1	NA	TGCGCCAGCAGCTTGAGGGCCCTACTAGCGGGGTCTTACAATGAGCAGTTCTTC	CASSLRALLAGSYNEQFF
NA	TRBV5-1	TRBJ2-1	NA	TGCGCCAGCAGCCGTGGACTTCTTGAGCAGTTCTTC	CASSRGLLEQFF
TRBD1	TRBV12-3/TRBV12-4	TRBJ1-4	few	TGTGCCAGCAGCCCCGACAGGGGGGTAAAAGAAAAACTGTTTTTT	CASSPDRGVKEKLFF
TRBD1	TRBV2	TRBJ2-7	few	TGTGCCAGCACCTTAACCGGGACAGGGGTTTACGAGCAGTACTTC	CASTLTGTGVYEQYF
TRBD1	TRBV29-1	TRBJ2-7	NA	TGCAGCCGCCGGGACAGGGGTTCCTACGAGCAGTACTTC	CSRRDRGSYEQYF
NA	TRBV7-6	TRBJ1-6	few	TGTGCCAGCAGCTTAAGGGGCAGGGAAACCTATAATTCACCCCTCCACTTT	CASSLRGRETYNSPLHF
NA	TRBV3-1	TRBJ2-1	few	TGTGCCAGCAGCCTACAGGGAGGGCAATACAATGAGCAGTTCTTC	CASSLQGGQYNEQFF
NA	TRBV10-3	TRBJ1-5	many	TGTGCCATCAGTGAGTCGAATCTCAATCAGCCCCAGCATTTT	CAISESNLNQPQHF
NA	TRBV12-3/TRBV12-4	TRBJ2-3	many	TGTGCCAGCAGTCAAAACAGGGGTGGAGGGTCAGATACGCAGTATTTT	CASSQNRGGGSDTQYF
NA	TRBV4-2	TRBJ1-2	NA	TGTGCCAGCAGCCCACACACGGGGGGCAACTATGGCTACACCTTC	CASSPHTGGNYGYTF
TRBD1	TRBV29-1	TRBJ1-2	NA	TGCAGCGTTGAAGGAGTGACAGGGGGTGGCTACACCTTC	CSVEGVTGGGYTF
NA	TRBV10-3	TRBJ2-2	NA	TGTGCCATCAGGGGCAGGGAAAAAGCCGGGGAGCTGTTTTTT	CAIRGREKAGELFF
TRBD1	TRBV5-1	TRBJ2-5	NA	TGCGCCAGCAGCTGGAACCCAACAGGACAGGCGCTGATTCTGGAGACCCAGTACTTC	CASSWNPTGQALILETQYF
TRBD1	TRBV4-1	TRBJ2-5	many	TGCGCCAGCAGCCAACCCCTTAGGACAGGGCCACAAGAGACCCAGTACTTC	CASSQPLRTGPQETQYF
NA	TRBV20-1	TRBJ2-5	NA	TGCAGTGCTAGCTTGGGGAGAAACTCCTACAATGAGCAGTACTTC	CSASLGRNSYNEQYF
NA	TRBV16	TRBJ2-2	NA	TGTGCCAGCAGCCCGATGTCCGACACCGGGGAGCTGTTTTTT	CASSPMSDTGELFF